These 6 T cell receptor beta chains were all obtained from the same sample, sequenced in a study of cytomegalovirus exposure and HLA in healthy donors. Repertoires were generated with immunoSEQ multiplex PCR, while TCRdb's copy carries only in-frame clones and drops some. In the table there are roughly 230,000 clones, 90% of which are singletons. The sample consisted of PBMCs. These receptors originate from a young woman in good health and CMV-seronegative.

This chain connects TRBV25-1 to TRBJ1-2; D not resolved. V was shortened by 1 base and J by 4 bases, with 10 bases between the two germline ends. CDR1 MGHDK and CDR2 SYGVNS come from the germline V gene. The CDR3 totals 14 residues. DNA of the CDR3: TGTGCCAGCAGTGAATTTCCGGAACGCTATGGCTACACCTTC. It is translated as CASSEFPERYGYTF.

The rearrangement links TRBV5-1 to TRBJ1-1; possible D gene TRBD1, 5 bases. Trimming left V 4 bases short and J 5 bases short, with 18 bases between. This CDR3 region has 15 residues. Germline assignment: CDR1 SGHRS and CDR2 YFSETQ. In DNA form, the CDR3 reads TGCGCCAGCAGCCCCACGGGGGATTCTCGTACTGAAGCTTTCTTT. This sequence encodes CASSPTGDSRTEAFF.

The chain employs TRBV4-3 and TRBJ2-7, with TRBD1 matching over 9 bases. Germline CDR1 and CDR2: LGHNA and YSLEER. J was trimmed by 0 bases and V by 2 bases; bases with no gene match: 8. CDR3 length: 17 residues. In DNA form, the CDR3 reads TGCGCCAGCAGCCAAAAAGAACAGGGGGCACTCTCCTACGAGCAGTACTTC. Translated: CASSQKEQGALSYEQYF.

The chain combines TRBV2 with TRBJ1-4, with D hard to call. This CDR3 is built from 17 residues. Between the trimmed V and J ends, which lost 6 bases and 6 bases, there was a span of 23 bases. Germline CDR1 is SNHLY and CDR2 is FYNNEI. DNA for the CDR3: TGTGCCAGCAGCGGGATCCGAAGGCCGGATCTGGATGAAAAACTGTTTTTT. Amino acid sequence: CASSGIRRPDLDEKLFF.

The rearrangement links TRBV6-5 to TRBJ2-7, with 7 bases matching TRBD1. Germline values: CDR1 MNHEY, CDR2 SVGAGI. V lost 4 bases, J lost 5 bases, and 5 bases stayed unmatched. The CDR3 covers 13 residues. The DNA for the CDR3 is TGTGCCAGCAGTTTTACAGGGGACCACGAGCAGTACTTC. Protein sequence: CASSFTGDHEQYF.

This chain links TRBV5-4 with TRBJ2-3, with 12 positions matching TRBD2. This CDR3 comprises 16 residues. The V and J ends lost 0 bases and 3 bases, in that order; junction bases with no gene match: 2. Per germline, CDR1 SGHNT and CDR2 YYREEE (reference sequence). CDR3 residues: CASSLASGRVTDTQYF. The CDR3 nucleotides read TGTGCCAGCAGCTTGGCTAGCGGGAGGGTAACAGATACGCAGTATTTT.